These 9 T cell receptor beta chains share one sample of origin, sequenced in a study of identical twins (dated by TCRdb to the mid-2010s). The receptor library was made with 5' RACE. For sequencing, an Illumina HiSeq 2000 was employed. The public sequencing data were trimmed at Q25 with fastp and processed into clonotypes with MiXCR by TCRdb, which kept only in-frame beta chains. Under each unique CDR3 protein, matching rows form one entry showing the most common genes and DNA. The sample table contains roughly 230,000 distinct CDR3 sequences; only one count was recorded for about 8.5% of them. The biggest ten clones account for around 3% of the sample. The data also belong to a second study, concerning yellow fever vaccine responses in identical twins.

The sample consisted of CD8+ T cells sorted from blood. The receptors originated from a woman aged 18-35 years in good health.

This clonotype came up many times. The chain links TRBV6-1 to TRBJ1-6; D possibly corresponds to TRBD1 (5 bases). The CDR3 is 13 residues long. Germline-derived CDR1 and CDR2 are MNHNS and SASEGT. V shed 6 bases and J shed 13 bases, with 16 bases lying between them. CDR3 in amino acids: CASSPIGEGPLHF. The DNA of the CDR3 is TGTGCCAGCAGCCCCATAGGGGAGGGGCCCCTCCACTTT.

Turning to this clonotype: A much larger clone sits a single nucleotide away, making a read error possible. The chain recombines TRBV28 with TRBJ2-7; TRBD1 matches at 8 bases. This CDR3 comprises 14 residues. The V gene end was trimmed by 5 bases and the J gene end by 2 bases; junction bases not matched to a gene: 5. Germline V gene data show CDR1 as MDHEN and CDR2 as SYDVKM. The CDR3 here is CASSVGDRTYEQYF. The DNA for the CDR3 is TGTGCCAGCAGTGTGGGGGACAGGACCTACGAGCAGTACTTC.

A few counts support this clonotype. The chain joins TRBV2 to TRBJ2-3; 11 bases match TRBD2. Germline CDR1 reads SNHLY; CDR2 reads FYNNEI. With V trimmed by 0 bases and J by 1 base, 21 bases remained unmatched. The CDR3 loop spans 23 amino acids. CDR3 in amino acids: CASSEAPLGDNALLAGGTDTQYF. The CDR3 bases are TGTGCCAGCAGTGAAGCGCCCCTGGGGGACAACGCCCTACTAGCGGGAGGCACAGATACGCAGTATTTT.

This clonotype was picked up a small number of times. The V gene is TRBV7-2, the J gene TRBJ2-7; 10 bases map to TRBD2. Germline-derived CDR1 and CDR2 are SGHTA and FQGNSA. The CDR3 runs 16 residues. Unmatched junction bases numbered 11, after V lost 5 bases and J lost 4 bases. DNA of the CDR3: TGTGCCAGCAGCCCACTACCCGGGACTAGCGAATACGAGCAGTACTTC. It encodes CASSPLPGTSEYEQYF.

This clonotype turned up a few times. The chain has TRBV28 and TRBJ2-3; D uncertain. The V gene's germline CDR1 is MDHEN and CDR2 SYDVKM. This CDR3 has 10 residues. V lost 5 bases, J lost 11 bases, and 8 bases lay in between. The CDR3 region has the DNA TGTGCCAGCAGTACGGGCAAGCAGTATTTT. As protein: CASSTGKQYF. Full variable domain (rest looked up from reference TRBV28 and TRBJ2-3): DVKVTQSSRYLVKRTGEKVFLECVQDMDHENMFWYRQDPGLGLRLIYFSYDVKMKEKGDIPEGYSVSREKKERFSLILESASTNQTSMYLCASSTGKQYFGPGTRLTVL.

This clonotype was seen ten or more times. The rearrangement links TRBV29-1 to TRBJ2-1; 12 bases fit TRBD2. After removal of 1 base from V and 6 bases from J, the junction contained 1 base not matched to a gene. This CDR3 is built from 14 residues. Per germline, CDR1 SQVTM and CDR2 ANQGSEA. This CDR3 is CSVEGTSGTNEQFF. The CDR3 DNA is TGCAGCGTTGAAGGGACTAGCGGGACCAATGAGCAGTTCTTC.

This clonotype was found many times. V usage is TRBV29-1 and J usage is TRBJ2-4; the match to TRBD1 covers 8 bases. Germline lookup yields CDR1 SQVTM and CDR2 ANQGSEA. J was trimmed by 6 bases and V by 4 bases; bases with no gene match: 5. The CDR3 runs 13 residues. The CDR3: CSVADRGGNIQYF. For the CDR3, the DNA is TGCAGCGTTGCCGACAGGGGAGGAAACATTCAGTACTTC. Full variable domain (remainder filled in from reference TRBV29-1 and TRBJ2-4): SAVISQKPSRDICQRGTSLTIQCQVDSQVTMMFWYRQQPGQSLTLIATANQGSEATYESGFVIDKFPISRPNLTFSTLTVSNMSPEDSSIYLCSVADRGGNIQYFGAGTRLSVL.

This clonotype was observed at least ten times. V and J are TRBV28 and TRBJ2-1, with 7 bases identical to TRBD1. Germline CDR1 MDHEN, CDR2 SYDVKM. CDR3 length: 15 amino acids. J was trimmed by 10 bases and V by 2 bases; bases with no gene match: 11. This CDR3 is CASSLKGAGPLEQFF. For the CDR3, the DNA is TGTGCCAGCAGTTTAAAGGGGGCTGGCCCTCTGGAGCAGTTCTTC. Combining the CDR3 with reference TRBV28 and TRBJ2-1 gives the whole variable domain DVKVTQSSRYLVKRTGEKVFLECVQDMDHENMFWYRQDPGLGLRLIYFSYDVKMKEKGDIPEGYSVSREKKERFSLILESASTNQTSMYLCASSLKGAGPLEQFFGPGTRLTVL.

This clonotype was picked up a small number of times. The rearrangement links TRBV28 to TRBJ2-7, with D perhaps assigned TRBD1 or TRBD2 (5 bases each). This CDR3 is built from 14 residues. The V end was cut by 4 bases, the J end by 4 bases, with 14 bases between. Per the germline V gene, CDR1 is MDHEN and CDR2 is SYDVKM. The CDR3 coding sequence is TGTGCCAGCAGTTGGGGGAAGAGCGGTTACGAGCAGTACTTC. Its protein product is CASSWGKSGYEQYF.